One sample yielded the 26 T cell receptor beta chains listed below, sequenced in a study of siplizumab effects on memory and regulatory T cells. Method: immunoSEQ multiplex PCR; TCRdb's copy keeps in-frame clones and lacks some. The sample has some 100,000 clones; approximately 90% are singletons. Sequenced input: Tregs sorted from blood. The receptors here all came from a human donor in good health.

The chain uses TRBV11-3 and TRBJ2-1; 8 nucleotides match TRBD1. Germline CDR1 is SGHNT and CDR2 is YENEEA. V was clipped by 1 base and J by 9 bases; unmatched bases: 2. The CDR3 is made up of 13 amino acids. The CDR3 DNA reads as TGTGCCAGCAGCTTAGGGACAGGGTTTGAGCAGTTCTTC. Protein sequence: CASSLGTGFEQFF.

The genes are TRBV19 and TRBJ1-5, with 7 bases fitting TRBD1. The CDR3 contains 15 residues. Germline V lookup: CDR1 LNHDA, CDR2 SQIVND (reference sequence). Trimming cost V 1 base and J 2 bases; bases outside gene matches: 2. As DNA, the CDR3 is TGTGCCAGTAGTATAGGTACAGGGGGCAATCAGCCCCAGCATTTT. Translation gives CASSIGTGGNQPQHF. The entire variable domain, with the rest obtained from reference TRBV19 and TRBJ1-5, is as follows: DGGITQSPKYLFRKEGQNVTLSCEQNLNHDAMYWYRQDPGQGLRLIYYSQIVNDFQKGDIAEGYSVSREKKESFPLTVTSAQKNPTAFYLCASSIGTGGNQPQHFGDGTRLSIL.

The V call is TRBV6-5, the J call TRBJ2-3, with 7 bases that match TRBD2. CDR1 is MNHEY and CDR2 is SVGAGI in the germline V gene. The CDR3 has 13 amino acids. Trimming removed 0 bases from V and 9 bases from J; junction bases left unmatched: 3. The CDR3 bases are TGTGCCAGCAGTTACTCGGAGGGAGGGACGCAGTATTTT. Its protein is CASSYSEGGTQYF.

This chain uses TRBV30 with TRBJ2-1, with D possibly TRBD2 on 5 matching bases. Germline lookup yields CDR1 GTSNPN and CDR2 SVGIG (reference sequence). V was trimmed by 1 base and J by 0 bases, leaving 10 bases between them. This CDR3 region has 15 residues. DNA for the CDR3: TGTGCCTGGAGTGACACGGGGAGCTCCTACAATGAGCAGTTCTTC. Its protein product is CAWSDTGSSYNEQFF.

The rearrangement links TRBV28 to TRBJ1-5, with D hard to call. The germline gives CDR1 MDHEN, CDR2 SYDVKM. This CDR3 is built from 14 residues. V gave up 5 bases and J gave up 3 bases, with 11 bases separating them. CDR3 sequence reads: CASSTRRFNQPQHF. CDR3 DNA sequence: TGTGCCAGCAGTACCCGACGCTTCAATCAGCCCCAGCATTTT.

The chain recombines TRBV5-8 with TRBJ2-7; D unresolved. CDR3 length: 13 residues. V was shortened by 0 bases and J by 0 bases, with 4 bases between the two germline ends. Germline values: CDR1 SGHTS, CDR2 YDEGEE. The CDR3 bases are TGTGCCAGCAGCTTGGTCAACTCCTACGAGCAGTACTTC. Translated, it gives CASSLVNSYEQYF.

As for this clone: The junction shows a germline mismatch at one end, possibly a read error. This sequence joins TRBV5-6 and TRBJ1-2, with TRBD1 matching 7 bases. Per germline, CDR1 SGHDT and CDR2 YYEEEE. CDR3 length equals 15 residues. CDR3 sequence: CAGSLAGGHDYGYTF. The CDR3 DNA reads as TGTGCCGGCAGCCTGGCAGGGGGACACGACTATGGCTACACCTTC. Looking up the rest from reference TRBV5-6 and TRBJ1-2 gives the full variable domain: DAGVTQSPTHLIKTRGQQVTLRCSPKSGHDTVSWYQQALGQGPQFIFQYYEEEERQRGNFPDRFSGHQFPNYSSELNVNALLLGDSALYLCAGSLAGGHDYGYTFGSGTRLTVV.

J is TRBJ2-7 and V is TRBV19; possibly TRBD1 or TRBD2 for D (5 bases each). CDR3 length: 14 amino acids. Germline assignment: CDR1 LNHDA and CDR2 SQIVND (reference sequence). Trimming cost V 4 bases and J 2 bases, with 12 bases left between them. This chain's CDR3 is CASSRTGLPYEQYF. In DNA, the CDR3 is TGTGCCAGTAGTAGAACGGGGCTGCCCTACGAGCAGTACTTC.

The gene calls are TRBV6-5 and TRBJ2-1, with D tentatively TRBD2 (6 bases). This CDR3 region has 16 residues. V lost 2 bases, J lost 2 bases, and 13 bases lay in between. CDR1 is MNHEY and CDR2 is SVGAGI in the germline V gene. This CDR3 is CASSYTGTSPYNEQFF. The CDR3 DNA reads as TGTGCCAGCAGTTACACCGGGACTTCACCCTACAATGAGCAGTTCTTC.

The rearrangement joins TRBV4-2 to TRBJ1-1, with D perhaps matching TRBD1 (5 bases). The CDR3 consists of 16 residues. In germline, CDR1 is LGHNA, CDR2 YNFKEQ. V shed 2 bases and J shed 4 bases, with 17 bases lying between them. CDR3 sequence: CASSQSWGEGGTEAFF. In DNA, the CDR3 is TGTGCCAGCAGCCAAAGTTGGGGGGAAGGAGGCACTGAAGCTTTCTTT.

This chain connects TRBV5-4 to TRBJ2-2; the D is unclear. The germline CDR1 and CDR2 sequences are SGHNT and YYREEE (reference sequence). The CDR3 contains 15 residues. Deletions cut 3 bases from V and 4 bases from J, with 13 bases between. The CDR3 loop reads CASSSTAWGTGELFF. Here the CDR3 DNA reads TGTGCCAGCAGCTCGACCGCTTGGGGCACCGGGGAGCTGTTTTTT.

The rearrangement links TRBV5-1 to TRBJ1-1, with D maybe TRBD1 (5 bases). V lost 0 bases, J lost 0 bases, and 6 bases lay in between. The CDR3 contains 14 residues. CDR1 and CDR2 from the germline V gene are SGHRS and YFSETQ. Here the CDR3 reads CASSLEGVNTEAFF. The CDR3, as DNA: TGCGCCAGCAGCTTGGAAGGGGTGAACACTGAAGCTTTCTTT.

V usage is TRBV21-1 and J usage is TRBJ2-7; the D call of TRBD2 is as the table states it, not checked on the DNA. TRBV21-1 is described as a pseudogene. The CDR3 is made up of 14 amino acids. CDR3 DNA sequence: TGTGCCAGCACCCCACTAGCGGCGGTGGGTGAGCAGTACTTC. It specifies CASTPLAAVGEQYF.

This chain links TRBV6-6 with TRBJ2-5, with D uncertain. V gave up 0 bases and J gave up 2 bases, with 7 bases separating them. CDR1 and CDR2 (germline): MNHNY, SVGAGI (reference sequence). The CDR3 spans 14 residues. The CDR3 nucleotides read TGTGCCAGCAGTTACTCTGGAGTTCAAGAGACCCAGTACTTC. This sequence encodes CASSYSGVQETQYF.

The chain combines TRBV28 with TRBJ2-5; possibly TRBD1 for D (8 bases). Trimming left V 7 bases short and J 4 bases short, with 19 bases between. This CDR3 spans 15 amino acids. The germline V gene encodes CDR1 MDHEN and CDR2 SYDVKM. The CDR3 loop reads CASTRNYRGGETQYF. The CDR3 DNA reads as TGTGCCAGCACTCGGAATTACAGGGGGGGAGAGACCCAGTACTTC.

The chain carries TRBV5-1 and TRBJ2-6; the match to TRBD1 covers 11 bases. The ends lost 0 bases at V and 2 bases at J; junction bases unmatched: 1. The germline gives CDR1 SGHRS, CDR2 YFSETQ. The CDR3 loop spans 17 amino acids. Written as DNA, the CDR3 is TGCGCCAGCAGCTTGGGGACAGGGGGCGCTGGGGCCAACGTCCTGACTTTC. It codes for CASSLGTGGAGANVLTF.

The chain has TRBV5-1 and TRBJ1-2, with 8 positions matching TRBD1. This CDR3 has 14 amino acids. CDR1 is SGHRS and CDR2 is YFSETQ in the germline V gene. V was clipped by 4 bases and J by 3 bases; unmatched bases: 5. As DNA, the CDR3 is TGCGCCAGCAGCGGAGACAGGGGTGACTATGGCTACACCTTC. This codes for CASSGDRGDYGYTF. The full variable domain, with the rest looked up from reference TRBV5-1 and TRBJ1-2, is KAGVTQTPRYLIKTRGQQVTLSCSPISGHRSVSWYQQTPGQGLQFLFEYFSETQRNKGNFPGRFSGRQFSNSRSEMNVSTLELGDSALYLCASSGDRGDYGYTFGSGTRLTVV.

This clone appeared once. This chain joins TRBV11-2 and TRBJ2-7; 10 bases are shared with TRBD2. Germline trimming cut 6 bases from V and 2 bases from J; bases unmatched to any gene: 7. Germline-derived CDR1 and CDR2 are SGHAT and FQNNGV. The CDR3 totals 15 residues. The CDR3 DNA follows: TGTGCCAGCAGTCGATTAGCGGGAGGACCCTACGAGCAGTACTTC. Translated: CASSRLAGGPYEQYF.

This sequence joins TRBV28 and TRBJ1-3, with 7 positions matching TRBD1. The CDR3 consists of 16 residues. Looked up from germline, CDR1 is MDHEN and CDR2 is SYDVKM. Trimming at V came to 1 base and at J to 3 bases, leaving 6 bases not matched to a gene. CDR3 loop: CASSLLPGQNGNTIYF. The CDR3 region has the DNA TGTGCCAGCAGTTTATTGCCGGGACAGAATGGAAACACCATATATTTT.

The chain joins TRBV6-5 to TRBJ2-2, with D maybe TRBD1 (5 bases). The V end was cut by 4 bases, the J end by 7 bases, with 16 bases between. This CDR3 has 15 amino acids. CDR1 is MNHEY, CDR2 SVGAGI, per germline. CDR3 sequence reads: CASSSSQGSGGELFF. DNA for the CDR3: TGTGCCAGCAGTTCGAGCCAGGGCAGTGGCGGGGAGCTGTTTTTT.

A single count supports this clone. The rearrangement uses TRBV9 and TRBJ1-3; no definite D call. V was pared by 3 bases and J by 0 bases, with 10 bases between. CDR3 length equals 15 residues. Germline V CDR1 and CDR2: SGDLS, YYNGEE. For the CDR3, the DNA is TGTGCCAGCAGCGGTCGGCCGGCCTCTGGAAACACCATATATTTT. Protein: CASSGRPASGNTIYF.

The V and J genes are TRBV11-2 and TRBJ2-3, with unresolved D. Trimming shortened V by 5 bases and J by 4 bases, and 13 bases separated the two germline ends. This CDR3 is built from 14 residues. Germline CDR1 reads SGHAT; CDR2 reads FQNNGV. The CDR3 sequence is CASSARAIADTQYF. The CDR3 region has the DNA TGTGCCAGCAGCGCCCGGGCGATAGCAGATACGCAGTATTTT. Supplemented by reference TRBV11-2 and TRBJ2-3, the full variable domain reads EAGVAQSPRYKIIEKRQSVAFWCNPISGHATLYWYQQILGQGPKLLIQFQNNGVVDDSQLPKDRFSAERLKGVDSTLKIQPAKLEDSAVYLCASSARAIADTQYFGPGTRLTVL.

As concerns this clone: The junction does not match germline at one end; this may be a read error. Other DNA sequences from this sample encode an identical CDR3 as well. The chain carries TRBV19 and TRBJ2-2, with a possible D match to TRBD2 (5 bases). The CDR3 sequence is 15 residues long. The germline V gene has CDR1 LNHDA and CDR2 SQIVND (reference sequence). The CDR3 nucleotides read TGTGCTAGTAACGAGGGTGTGTTGGGCACCGGGGAGCTGTTTTTT. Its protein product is CASNEGVLGTGELFF. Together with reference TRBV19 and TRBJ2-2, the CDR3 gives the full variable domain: DGGITQSPKYLFRKEGQNVTLSCEQNLNHDAMYWYRQDPGQGLRLIYYSQIVNDFQKGDIAEGYSVSREKKESFPLTVTSAQKNPTAFYLCASNEGVLGTGELFFGEGSRLTVL.

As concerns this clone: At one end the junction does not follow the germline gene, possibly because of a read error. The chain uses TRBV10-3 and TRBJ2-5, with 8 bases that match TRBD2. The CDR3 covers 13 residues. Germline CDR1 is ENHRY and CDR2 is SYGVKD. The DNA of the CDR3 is TGTGCCATCACTGCGTGGCCGGGACTAGGAGAACACTTC. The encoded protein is CAITAWPGLGEHF.

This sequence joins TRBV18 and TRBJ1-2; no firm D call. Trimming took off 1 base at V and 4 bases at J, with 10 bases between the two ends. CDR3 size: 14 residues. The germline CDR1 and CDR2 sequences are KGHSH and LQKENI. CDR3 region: CASSPRPDPYGYTF. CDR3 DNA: TGTGCCAGCTCACCACGGCCAGATCCCTATGGCTACACCTTC.

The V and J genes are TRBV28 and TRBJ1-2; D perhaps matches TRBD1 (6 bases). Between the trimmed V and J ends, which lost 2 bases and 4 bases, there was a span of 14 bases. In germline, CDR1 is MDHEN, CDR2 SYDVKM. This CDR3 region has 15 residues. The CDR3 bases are TGTGCCAGCAGTTTAGTCGTGGGGGGCGGCTATGGCTACACCTTC. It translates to CASSLVVGGGYGYTF.